The subject of this entry is one T cell receptor beta chain. These data are taken from a study of blood T cell repertoires in COVID-19. The CDR3 covers 15 residues. V was clipped by 0 bases and J by 5 bases; unmatched bases: 3. From germline, CDR1 is LNHDA and CDR2 SQIVND (reference sequence). TCRdb keeps only in-frame clones here, not all; method: immunoSEQ multiplex PCR. The sample has a few hundred thousand clones, over 75% seen once. This TCR derives from a woman in her 70s with COVID-19, enrolled during active disease. V usage is TRBV19 and J usage is TRBJ1-5, with TRBD1 identical over 8 bases. Sequencing was done on a sample of peripheral blood. CDR3 region: CASSIDGQGDQPQHF. The CDR3 nucleotides are TGTGCCAGTAGTATAGACGGACAGGGTGATCAGCCCCAGCATTTT.